Listed below are T cell receptor beta chains from one sample, sequenced in a study of T cells in Graves' hyperthyroidism and ophthalmopathy. TCRdb re-analysed the multiplex PCR reads in MiXCR, keeping a single row per CDR3 protein. The sample holds fewer than 800,000 distinct CDR3 sequences; 16% are singletons and the top ten take under 10%. The sequenced sample was blood. The source of these receptors is a man in his late teens or twenties with Graves' hyperthyroidism. CDR3s include the opening cysteine and the closing phenylalanine or tryptophan. The D gene is left open where the match is weak. Size tells how often a clone was seen (once, few, many) or the class of an expanded clone, and some rows leave it out.

J gene	clone size	V gene	D gene	CDR3 DNA	CDR3 protein
TRBJ2-1	few	TRBV20-1	TRBD1	TGCAGTGCTCACTCGGGACAGGGAAACAATGAGCAGTTCTTC	CSAHSGQGNNEQFF
TRBJ2-5	many	TRBV28	NA	TGTGCCAGCAGTTTATACCGGGGTCGGGAGACCCAGTACTTC	CASSLYRGRETQYF
TRBJ2-7	many	TRBV12-3/TRBV12-4	TRBD1	TGTGCCAGCAGTGGGGACAGGGAGATCTTGGCGCAGTACTTC	CASSGDREILAQYF
TRBJ2-7	NA	TRBV20-1	NA	TGCAGTGTCCGGGACGGGTACTACGAGCAGTACTTC	CSVRDGYYEQYF
TRBJ2-5	few	TRBV30	TRBD1	TGTGCCTGGAGCGGGACAGGGCAAGAGACCCAGTACTTC	CAWSGTGQETQYF
TRBJ2-7	few	TRBV19	NA	TGTGCCAGTAGTATAGGGGCATTCTCCTACGAGCAGTACTTC	CASSIGAFSYEQYF
TRBJ1-6	NA	TRBV7-9	NA	TGTGCCAGCAGCTTACTGTATAATTCACCCCTCCACTTT	CASSLLYNSPLHF
TRBJ2-3	few	TRBV5-1	NA	TGCGCCAGCAGCTTGCAGCACTACCTAGATACGCAGTATTTT	CASSLQHYLDTQYF
TRBJ2-3	once	TRBV19	TRBD1	TGTGCCAGTAGTATAACCCCCGGGACAGGGGAAGATACGCAGTATTTT	CASSITPGTGEDTQYF
TRBJ2-5	few	TRBV20-1	TRBD2	TGCAGTGCTAGAAAAGCGGGAGCCCAAGAGACCCAGTACTTC	CSARKAGAQETQYF
TRBJ2-7	many	TRBV18	NA	TGTGCCAGCTCACCAATGGGAAGAGGAAGGTACGAGCAGTACTTC	CASSPMGRGRYEQYF
TRBJ2-7	NA	TRBV9	TRBD1	TGTGCCAGCAGCGGCCCGGGGACAGGGCAGATGAACGAGCAGTACTTC	CASSGPGTGQMNEQYF
TRBJ2-5	few	TRBV6-6	NA	TGTGCCAGCAGTTACTCGAAAGGGGAGACCCAGTACTTC	CASSYSKGETQYF
TRBJ2-7	many	TRBV6-2/TRBV6-3	TRBD2	TGTGCCAGCAGTTATCCAGCGGGAGGGCGAAGCTCCTACGAGCAGTACTTC	CASSYPAGGRSSYEQYF
TRBJ1-5	NA	TRBV11-3	TRBD1	TGTGCCAGCAGCGGGACAGGCACCAATCAGCCCCAGCATTTT	CASSGTGTNQPQHF
TRBJ1-3	few	TRBV28	NA	TGTGCCAGCAGCCCTCCTGGAAACACCATATATTTT	CASSPPGNTIYF